These 29 T cell receptor beta chains originate from one sample sequenced in a study of T cell repertoires in cytomegalovirus infection. MiXCR was run by TCRdb on the reads, yielding one entry per CDR3 protein. The sample includes some 71,000 distinct CDR3 sequences, under 30% of them seen just once. The antigens of these receptors remain unknown. The source material was CD8+ T cells from cultured PBMCs, sampled from culture after CMV antigen stimulation. Source of these receptors: a human donor in good health (CMV status not recorded). Some clones in this sample may be carry-over from other donors' samples.

This clonotype has just a few counts. The chain's CDR3 is CASSLTGFGETQYF. In DNA form, the CDR3 reads TGTGCCAGCAGTTTAACCGGGTTTGGAGAGACCCAGTACTTC. This chain links TRBV12-3 or TRBV12-4 with TRBJ2-5; D ambiguous. V was clipped by 2 bases and J by 4 bases, with 11 bases between them. CDR3 size: 14 residues.

This clonotype was seen a few times. The chain uses TRBV28 and TRBJ2-5, with a tentative D call TRBD2 (6 bases). CDR1 and CDR2 from the germline V gene are MDHEN and SYDVKM. This CDR3 is 14 amino acids long. With 6 bases removed from V and 5 bases from J, the gap between germline ends came to 16 bases. CDR3 sequence reads: CASSARGAEETQYF. The CDR3 DNA reads TGTGCCAGCAGCGCCCGCGGGGCAGAGGAGACCCAGTACTTC.

As to this clonotype: A single base separates this from a much larger clone, so it may be a read error. The V call is TRBV10-3, the J call TRBJ2-7; D may correspond to TRBD1 or TRBD2 (6 bases each). The CDR3 runs to 17 residues. CDR1 ENHRY and CDR2 SYGVKD come from the germline V gene. With 8 bases removed from V and 1 base from J, the gap between germline ends came to 24 bases. The CDR3 loop is CAICHPSGALPSYEQYF. The CDR3 coding sequence is TGTGCCATCTGCCATCCTTCGGGGGCCCTCCCATCCTACGAGCAGTACTTC.

The genes are TRBV6-6 and TRBJ1-3, with unresolved D. The germline V gene encodes CDR1 MNHNY and CDR2 SVGAGI (reference sequence). Trimming removed 5 bases from V and 8 bases from J, with 10 bases in between. The CDR3 spans 12 residues. DNA for the CDR3: TGTGCCAGCAGTCCGACCTCTGACACCATATATTTT. Residues: CASSPTSDTIYF.

V is TRBV6-1 and J is TRBJ2-3, with TRBD2 as a possible D gene (5 bases). The CDR3 totals 16 residues. Trimming pared 3 bases from V and 2 bases from J, leaving 15 bases between. Germline V gene lookup returns CDR1 MNHNS and CDR2 SASEGT. The CDR3 coding sequence is TGTGCCAGCAGTGAGGGAGTAGGAGCCGTCACAGATACGCAGTATTTT. Translated: CASSEGVGAVTDTQYF.

This clonotype was seen a few times. The V call is TRBV12-3 or TRBV12-4, the J call TRBJ2-7; perhaps TRBD1 as D (5 bases). The CDR3 totals 13 residues. V shed 3 bases and J shed 6 bases, with 12 bases lying between them. Here the CDR3 reads CASSFGRVREQYF. The CDR3 nucleotides are TGTGCCAGCAGTTTTGGCAGGGTGCGCGAGCAGTACTTC.

This clonotype has at least ten counts. This sequence joins TRBV6-2 or TRBV6-3 and TRBJ2-3; possible D gene TRBD2, 5 bases. Germline CDR1 is MNHEY and CDR2 is SVGEGT. V was cut by 0 bases and J by 6 bases, with 16 bases left in between. CDR3 length equals 16 residues. This chain's CDR3 is CASSYSPSGDADTQYF. DNA of the CDR3: TGTGCCAGCAGTTACTCTCCCAGCGGAGACGCGGATACGCAGTATTTT.

The table lists this clonotype with many counts. This chain uses TRBV6-2 or TRBV6-3 with TRBJ2-6; the D is unclear. Trimming took 2 bases from V and 0 from J, leaving 5 bases between them. The CDR3 has 15 residues. CDR1 and CDR2 (germline): MNHEY, SVGEGT. The CDR3, as DNA: TGTGCCAGCAGTTACGACAACTCTGGGGCCAACGTCCTGACTTTC. Its protein is CASSYDNSGANVLTF.

V is TRBV11-2 and J is TRBJ2-1, with 14 bases that match TRBD2. The CDR3 contains 14 residues. Germline CDR1 is SGHAT and CDR2 is FQNNGV. The V gene end was trimmed by 6 bases and the J gene end by 8 bases; junction bases not matched to a gene: 3. CDR3 amino acids: CASRGLAGADEQFF. CDR3 in DNA: TGTGCCAGCAGGGGACTAGCGGGAGCCGATGAGCAGTTCTTC. Drawing the rest from reference TRBV11-2 and TRBJ2-1, the complete variable domain is EAGVAQSPRYKIIEKRQSVAFWCNPISGHATLYWYQQILGQGPKLLIQFQNNGVVDDSQLPKDRFSAERLKGVDSTLKIQPAKLEDSAVYLCASRGLAGADEQFFGPGTRLTVL.

The chain joins TRBV7-6 to TRBJ2-1; the match to TRBD1 covers 9 bases. V shed 6 bases and J 1 base; nucleotides not matched to a gene: 13. This CDR3 is built from 18 residues. Germline loops: CDR1 SGHVS, CDR2 FNYEAQ. The CDR3 sequence: CASRQPSGQGSSYNEQFF. The CDR3 nucleotides read TGTGCCAGCAGACAACCGTCTGGACAGGGGTCATCCTACAATGAGCAGTTCTTC.

This clonotype occurred once. V is TRBV5-1 and J is TRBJ2-3, with TRBD2 identical over 9 bases. The J segment lost 3 bases and the V segment lost 0 bases, leaving 5 bases of the junction unmatched. CDR1 is SGHRS, CDR2 YFSETQ, per germline. CDR3 length: 16 amino acids. The CDR3 loop reads CASSLAGTSRTDTQYF. Here the CDR3 DNA reads TGCGCCAGCAGCTTGGCCGGGACTAGCAGGACAGATACGCAGTATTTT.

This clonotype occurred a few times. This sequence joins TRBV11-2 and TRBJ1-1; TRBD1 might be the D (5 bases). V was shortened by 5 bases and J by 4 bases, with 17 bases between the two germline ends. This CDR3 is 15 amino acids long. Germline lookup yields CDR1 SGHAT and CDR2 FQNNGV. The CDR3 spells CASSDVHQGSTEAFF. DNA of the CDR3: TGTGCCAGCAGCGATGTTCATCAGGGTTCCACTGAAGCTTTCTTT.

This clonotype was seen at least ten times. CDR3 sequence: CASSLGLYSNQPQHF. CDR3 nucleotides: TGTGCCAGCAGCTTAGGCCTTTATAGCAATCAGCCCCAGCATTTT. V is TRBV7-2 and J is TRBJ1-5; D uncertain. V lost 1 base and J lost 0, with 7 bases in between. The germline gives CDR1 SGHTA, CDR2 FQGNSA. The CDR3 has 15 amino acids.

This clonotype was counted a single time. The V gene is TRBV28, the J gene TRBJ2-7, with D unresolved. This CDR3 has 12 residues. With 5 bases removed from V and 6 bases from J, the gap between germline ends came to 11 bases. CDR1 is MDHEN and CDR2 is SYDVKM in the germline V gene. In nucleotides, the CDR3 is TGTGCCAGCAGTCGTGTGCCGGGCGAGCAGTACTTC. Its translation is CASSRVPGEQYF.

As concerns this clonotype: The conserved closing phenylalanine or tryptophan is absent in this CDR3, likely reflecting a read error. The chain uses TRBV28 and TRBJ1-2; D not certain. Germline CDR1 is MDHEN and CDR2 is SYDVKM. Trimming cost V 4 bases and J 4 bases, with 19 bases left between them. The CDR3 is 16 amino acids. CDR3 sequence reads: CASSSFGPPQGYGYTY. CDR3 coding DNA: TGTGCCAGCAGTTCCTTCGGACCCCCTCAAGGCTATGGCTACACCTAC.

In this sample, this clonotype turned up many times. In nucleotides, the CDR3 is TGTGCCAGCAGCTTTCGACAGGAGGATGGCTACACCTTC. Its translation: CASSFRQEDGYTF. The V call is TRBV7-9, the J call TRBJ1-2; perhaps TRBD1 as D (6 bases). Germline V gene lookup returns CDR1 SEHNR and CDR2 FQNEAQ (reference sequence). V was trimmed by 3 bases and J by 6 bases, leaving 11 bases between them. The CDR3 contains 13 residues.

V is TRBV20-1 and J is TRBJ2-1; D may be TRBD2 (5 bases). Deletions cut 4 bases from V and 8 bases from J, with 12 bases between. This CDR3 is built from 12 residues. Germline V gene lookup returns CDR1 DFQATT and CDR2 SNEGSKA (reference sequence). CDR3 protein: CSANELADEQFF. The CDR3 bases are TGCAGTGCTAATGAGCTAGCCGATGAGCAGTTCTTC.

This clonotype was seen at least ten times. The chain uses TRBV7-6 and TRBJ2-7; 9 nucleotides agree with TRBD1. Germline assignment: CDR1 SGHVS and CDR2 FNYEAQ. The CDR3 runs 17 residues. Trimming took 5 bases from V and 2 from J; bases not matched to a gene: 13. This CDR3 is CASSPSVGTGMAYEQYF. The DNA for the CDR3 is TGTGCCAGCAGCCCTAGCGTTGGGACAGGGATGGCCTACGAGCAGTACTTC. Drawing the rest from reference TRBV7-6 and TRBJ2-7, the complete variable domain is GAGVSQSPRYKVTKRGQDVALRCDPISGHVSLYWYRQALGQGPEFLTYFNYEAQQDKSGLPNDRFSAERPEGSISTLTIQRTEQRDSAMYRCASSPSVGTGMAYEQYFGPGTRLTVT.

V usage is TRBV6-6 and J usage is TRBJ1-5; 12 bases are a match to TRBD1. Losses at the gene ends were 4 bases for V and 3 bases for J; bases not matched to a gene: 7. Germline loops: CDR1 MNHNY, CDR2 SVGAGI (reference sequence). The CDR3 runs to 17 residues. This CDR3 is CASSLRDRGLNNQPQHF. In DNA, the CDR3 is TGTGCCAGCAGTTTAAGGGACAGGGGGCTGAACAATCAGCCCCAGCATTTT.

In this sample, this clonotype turned up a few times. V gene TRBV11-2 combines with J gene TRBJ1-4; the D is unclear. Germline values: CDR1 SGHAT, CDR2 FQNNGV. The V end was cut by 5 bases, the J end by 7 bases, with 17 bases between. The CDR3 covers 15 residues. CDR3 nucleotides: TGTGCCAGCAGCCCCCGACCGGTAGATGGTGAAAAACTGTTTTTT. Translating it yields CASSPRPVDGEKLFF. The full variable domain, completed using reference TRBV11-2 and TRBJ1-4, is EAGVAQSPRYKIIEKRQSVAFWCNPISGHATLYWYQQILGQGPKLLIQFQNNGVVDDSQLPKDRFSAERLKGVDSTLKIQPAKLEDSAVYLCASSPRPVDGEKLFFGSGTQLSVL.

This chain links TRBV27 with TRBJ2-7; 12 bases are a match to TRBD2. The CDR3 spans 18 residues. Trimming took 5 bases from V and 3 from J; bases not matched to a gene: 14. Germline CDR1 MNHEY, CDR2 SMNVEV (reference sequence). The CDR3 DNA follows: TGTGCCAGCAGTCAACAGGGGGCCGGACTAGCGGGGAACTACGAGCAGTACTTC. Its translation: CASSQQGAGLAGNYEQYF.

This clonotype was detected only a few times. CDR3 protein: CATSGQGGRETQYF. The DNA of the CDR3 is TGTGCCACCAGTGGACAGGGGGGACGAGAGACCCAGTACTTC. The chain joins TRBV24-1 to TRBJ2-5, with 9 bases identical to TRBD1. With 5 bases clipped from V and 4 bases from J, the junction kept 4 bases outside the gene matches. The CDR3 extends over 14 amino acids. Germline lookup yields CDR1 KGHDR and CDR2 SFDVKD.

The table lists this clonotype with many counts. This chain joins TRBV7-9 and TRBJ2-7; D unclear. The CDR3 has 14 residues. Per germline, CDR1 SEHNR and CDR2 FQNEAQ (reference sequence). V lost 3 bases, J lost 9 bases, and 18 bases lay in between. For the CDR3, the DNA is TGTGCCAGCAGCTTTGGAGACTCCCTTCGAGTGCAGTACTTC. Its protein product is CASSFGDSLRVQYF. Together with reference TRBV7-9 and TRBJ2-7, the CDR3 gives the full variable domain: DTGVSQNPRHKITKRGQNVTFRCDPISEHNRLYWYRQTLGQGPEFLTYFQNEAQLEKSRLLSDRFSAERPKGSFSTLEIQRTEQGDSAMYLCASSFGDSLRVQYFGPGTRLTVT.

The chain is built from TRBV19 and TRBJ1-5; a possible D gene is TRBD1 (6 bases). Trimming left V 7 bases short and J 4 bases short, with 14 bases between. The CDR3 runs 14 residues. Per germline, CDR1 LNHDA and CDR2 SQIVND (reference sequence). CDR3 protein: CASMGGPLNQPQHF. As DNA, the CDR3 is TGTGCCAGTATGGGGGGCCCCCTAAATCAGCCCCAGCATTTT.

This clonotype has a single count. At one of its ends the junction is not consistent with the germline gene, which may arise from a read error. The chain links TRBV20-1 to TRBJ2-5, with D perhaps assigned TRBD1 or TRBD2 (5 bases each). The CDR3 runs 15 residues. CDR1 DFQATT and CDR2 SNEGSKA come from the germline V gene (reference sequence). The CDR3 sequence is CSARFIRDLQESQYF. As DNA, the CDR3 is TGCAGTGCTAGATTTATCCGGGACCTTCAAGAGAGCCAGTACTTC.

Written as DNA, the CDR3 is TGTGCCAGCAGCTTTGGGGGGGGAGATACGCAGTATTTT. Translation gives CASSFGGGDTQYF. The rearrangement uses TRBV7-3 and TRBJ2-3; 7 bases align to TRBD2. V was clipped by 3 bases and J by 5 bases; unmatched bases: 2. This CDR3 region has 13 residues. Germline assignment: CDR1 SGHTA and CDR2 FQGTGA.

The V gene is TRBV5-6, the J gene TRBJ2-7, with 9 nucleotides matching TRBD1. V trimming: 0 bases; J trimming: 6 bases; junction bases outside the gene matches: 7. The CDR3 is 15 residues long. Per the germline V gene, CDR1 is SGHDT and CDR2 is YYEEEE. CDR3 bases: TGTGCCAGCAGCTTGGTACAGGGGGCGTCTATCGAGCAGTACTTC. It yields the protein CASSLVQGASIEQYF.

This clonotype has at least ten counts. The chain has TRBV7-2 and TRBJ2-1; 8 positions agree with TRBD1. The CDR3 sequence is 16 residues long. CDR1 and CDR2 (germline): SGHTA, FQGNSA. Trimming cost V 0 bases and J 4 bases; bases outside gene matches: 5. CDR3 sequence reads: CASSLAPTGAYNEQFF. CDR3 DNA: TGTGCCAGCAGCTTAGCTCCGACAGGGGCATACAATGAGCAGTTCTTC.

This sequence joins TRBV27 and TRBJ1-1; D is perhaps TRBD1 (6 bases). The CDR3 covers 14 residues. Germline values: CDR1 MNHEY, CDR2 SMNVEV (reference sequence). V shed 5 bases and J shed 5 bases, with 15 bases lying between them. This CDR3 reads CASSLGGRKTEAFF. The CDR3 DNA is TGTGCCAGCAGTCTGGGGGGGCGGAAAACTGAAGCTTTCTTT.